This T cell receptor (beta chain) derives from a study of metastatic and nonmetastatic thyroid tumors. Study-level background: A comparison of repertoires was made across blood and tumor or nodule tissue from malignant and benign thyroid patients. Study-level findings and limits: The study reportedly found significantly higher TCR beta diversity in malignant thyroid tumors than benign nodules, in blood and tumor.

This CDR3 region has 12 residues. V lost 4 bases and J 8 bases, leaving 11 bases between the germline ends. Germline V lookup: CDR1 LGHDT, CDR2 YNNKEL (reference sequence). In the original analysis: A classifier of distant metastasis in papillary thyroid cancer was built from CDR3 differences (across clinicopathological groups). TCRdb re-analyzed the PCR reads using MiXCR. Clone size and V and J calls follow TCRdb, not the original study. Found here are over 45,000 clones, more than 20% of them singletons; the top ten hold roughly 3.8%. Ten or more counts support this clone. The antigen is undetermined. Each patient came to thyroid surgery without any prior treatment (of any kind).

The sequence derives from a male donor with papillary thyroid cancer or a benign thyroid nodule (not recorded which). Some clones in this sample may be carry-over from other donors' samples. V is TRBV3-1 and J is TRBJ1-2; a weak D match, TRBD1 (5 bases). Sequenced material: blood. The CDR3 is CASSPRVGGYTF. As DNA, the CDR3 is TGTGCCAGCAGCCCCAGGGTTGGAGGCTACACCTTC.